This note documents a single T cell receptor (beta chain) sequence. Its matching antigen is unknown. TCRdb reprocessed the RACE reads via MiXCR and lists one record per CDR3 protein. The sample lists approximately 400,000 distinct CDR3 sequences, 4.5% to 5.5% occurring once. This CDR3 spans 14 amino acids. V was pared by 3 bases and J by 2 bases, with 11 bases between. Germline-derived CDR1 and CDR2 are MDHEN and SYDVKM. The data belong to a study of human T cells and chemical hapten exposure. The wider study: Reading of the patch tests, which applied 0.01% DPC to the upper back, occurred at 6 days. General observations from the study: With alopecia, donors may have immune responses unlike healthy people's.

Stated time point: pre-sensitization, week 0. The treatment: therapeutic diphenylcyclopropenone sensitization with weekly scalp DPC. Someone pulled total RNA out of unfractionated whole blood. The clonotype comes from a woman between 45 and 60 years old with alopecia areata. Some clones in this sample may be carry-over from other donors' samples. This rearrangement joins TRBV28 to TRBJ2-7; D is perhaps TRBD2 (6 bases). The specimen comprised whole blood, sampled in connection with sensitization to the hapten diphenylcyclopropenone (DPC). CDR3: CASSFSGSPYEQYF. The CDR3 bases are TGTGCCAGCAGTTTTAGCGGTTCTCCCTACGAGCAGTACTTC.